One and the same sample provided the 17 T cell receptor beta chains below, sequenced in a study of monozygotic twins with inflammatory bowel disease. TCRdb derives one entry per CDR3 protein from the 5' RACE reads, leaving out DNA. The listing records some 100,000 distinct CDR3 sequences. The sequencing sample was made of blood. The source of these receptors is a human donor with ulcerative colitis or Crohn's disease, or a healthy co-twin of an affected twin (not recorded which).

This clonotype shows up as medium-sized by frequency. The chain links TRBV11-2 to TRBJ1-4. This CDR3 has 15 residues. CDR1 and CDR2 from the germline V gene are SGHAT and FQNNGV. CDR3 residues: CASSPREWPNEKLFF. The variable domain in full, with the rest retrieved from reference TRBV11-2 and TRBJ1-4, is EAGVAQSPRYKIIEKRQSVAFWCNPISGHATLYWYQQILGQGPKLLIQFQNNGVVDDSQLPKDRFSAERLKGVDSTLKIQPAKLEDSAVYLCASSPREWPNEKLFFGSGTQLSVL.

The rearrangement joins TRBV2 to TRBJ2-7; TCRdb outputs TRBD1, but without DNA this stays unchecked. Per the germline V gene, CDR1 is SNHLY and CDR2 is FYNNEI. CDR3 size: 12 residues. CDR3 residues: CASRTGEVEQYF.

This sequence joins TRBV11-2 and TRBJ2-7. The CDR3 sequence is 15 residues long. CDR1 is SGHAT and CDR2 is FQNNGV in the germline V gene. CDR3 region: CASSRSTELSYEQYF.

The V call is TRBV7-3, the J call TRBJ2-7; the D gene TCRdb calls, TRBD2, cannot be checked with no DNA. There are 16 residues in the CDR3. Germline loops: CDR1 SGHTA, CDR2 FQGTGA. The CDR3 sequence is CASSFNEGLIAYEQYF.

The rearrangement links TRBV15 to TRBJ2-3; TCRdb returns TRBD1, unconfirmable since there is no DNA. The CDR3 sequence is 16 residues long. Per the germline V gene, CDR1 is LNHNV and CDR2 is YYDKDF (reference sequence). This chain's CDR3 is CATSRGGIAGTDTQYF.

The chain joins TRBV7-6 to TRBJ2-3; TCRdb picks TRBD2, but there is no DNA to check that call. This CDR3 is 19 amino acids long. Per germline, CDR1 SGHVS and CDR2 FNYEAQ. Here the CDR3 reads CASSLVPSLQAGGADTQYF.

The rearrangement links TRBV12-3 or TRBV12-4 to TRBJ2-1; the TCRdb D gene call, TRBD1, has no DNA to confirm it. This CDR3 is built from 17 residues. CDR3 sequence: CASSLLPPSGAGGEQFF.

The chain is built from TRBV12-3 or TRBV12-4 and TRBJ2-3; TCRdb's D gene call, TRBD2, goes unchecked for lack of DNA. This CDR3 is 15 amino acids long. The chain's CDR3 is CASTPWREGSNTQYF.

The J gene is TRBJ2-3, the V gene TRBV10-3. Germline assignment: CDR1 ENHRY and CDR2 SYGVKD. The CDR3 is 14 residues long. The CDR3 sequence: CAISEAGYTDTQYF.

The genes are TRBV5-6 and TRBJ2-7; with no DNA, the TCRdb D assignment of TRBD1 cannot be verified. The germline CDR1 and CDR2 sequences are SGHDT and YYEEEE. This CDR3 comprises 16 residues. CDR3 region: CASSADLGTDVYEQYF.

The rearrangement uses TRBV28 and TRBJ2-1. Germline assignment: CDR1 MDHEN and CDR2 SYDVKM. The CDR3 is made up of 12 amino acids. The CDR3 sequence: CASRREVDEQFF.

CDR3: CASSSGSNYGYTF. The V and J genes are TRBV18 and TRBJ1-2. This CDR3 contains 13 residues. Germline loops: CDR1 KGHSH, CDR2 LQKENI.

The chain has TRBV7-8 and TRBJ1-6. This CDR3 region has 18 residues. Germline loops: CDR1 SGHVS, CDR2 FQNEAQ. CDR3 residues: CASSPGLLRTSYNSPLHF.

The chain joins TRBV7-7 to TRBJ2-3; TCRdb gives TRBD2 as the D gene, but with no DNA this cannot be confirmed. The CDR3 is made up of 17 amino acids. The germline gives CDR1 SSHAT, CDR2 FNYEAQ (reference sequence). CDR3 region: CASSPGGGITSTDTQYF.

This chain links TRBV29-1 with TRBJ2-7; TCRdb lists TRBD2, though no DNA is available to test this call. The V gene's germline CDR1 is SQVTM and CDR2 ANQGSEA. This CDR3 contains 15 residues. The CDR3 reads CSVGPASGGYYEQYF.

The J gene is TRBJ2-7, the V gene TRBV20-1; TCRdb proposes TRBD2, but this gene call is untestable without DNA. Germline V gene sequence: CDR1 DFQATT, CDR2 SNEGSKA (reference sequence). The CDR3 spans 14 residues. This chain's CDR3 is CSATHPGLATEQYF.

The chain's CDR3 is CASSIDRWGNSPLHF. This chain links TRBV27 with TRBJ1-6; as DNA is missing, the TRBD1 call by TCRdb cannot be tested. Germline V lookup: CDR1 MNHEY, CDR2 SMNVEV (reference sequence). CDR3 size: 15 residues.